These T cell receptor beta chains were read from a single sample in a study of OX40 agonist ivuxolimab in advanced cancers. Profiling relied on immunoSEQ multiplex PCR, and the TCRdb table lists in-frame clones only, not all of them. There are 65,000 to 85,000 clones in the sample; 70% to 90% occur only once, and around 0.5% lies in the top ten. This specimen was CD4+ or CD8+ T cells sorted from blood, taken in a trial of the OX40 agonist ivuxolimab. These receptors originate from an adult with an advanced solid tumor such as melanoma, head and neck, liver or kidney cancer. Each CDR3 is given with its conserved first and last residue. The D gene is left open where the match is weak. The listing skips clone size in some rows; elsewhere it reads once, few, many or a size class.

14,-,TRBV2,-,TRBJ1-2,TGTGCCAGCACCGAGTGGCGGTCCAACTATGGCTACACCTTC,CASTEWRSNYGYTF
13,-,TRBV30,-,TRBJ1-1,TGTGCCTGGAGTTTCAGGGAGAACACTGAAGCTTTCTTT,CAWSFRENTEAFF
13,TRBD1,TRBV5-6,once,TRBJ1-2,TGTGCCAGCAGCTTCGGGACAGTTAATGGCTACACCTTC,CASSFGTVNGYTF
15,TRBD1,TRBV5-5,few,TRBJ1-2,TGTGCCAGCAGCGGTCAGACGGGACAGAGTTATGGCTACACCTTC,CASSGQTGQSYGYTF
15,-,TRBV28,-,TRBJ2-3,TGTGCCAGCACTTCTTTGGTCTACTTCACAGATACGCAGTATTTT,CASTSLVYFTDTQYF
19,TRBD1,TRBV7-6,-,TRBJ1-3,TGTGCCAGCAGCGCCCGAGGGACAGAAACTCTCCCCTCTGGAAACACCATATATTTT,CASSARGTETLPSGNTIYF
10,-,TRBV30,-,TRBJ1-4,TGTGCCTGGGGGGGAGAAAAACTGTTTTTT,CAWGGEKLFF
13,TRBD1,TRBV6-4,once,TRBJ2-1,TGTGCCAGCAGCGTGACAGGGTATGATGAGCAGTTCTTC,CASSVTGYDEQFF
15,TRBD1,TRBV5-8,-,TRBJ2-1,TGTGCCAGCAGCAACCGACAGGGACCCTACAATGAGCAGTTCTTC,CASSNRQGPYNEQFF
16,TRBD1,TRBV6-5,-,TRBJ1-6,TGTGCCAGCAGTTACCGGACAGGGGGCGACGATTCACCCCTCCACTTT,CASSYRTGGDDSPLHF
16,-,TRBV4-1,once,TRBJ2-3,TGCGCCAGCAGCCCCGCCAGGGGAGGAGAAACAGATACGCAGTATTTT,CASSPARGGETDTQYF
14,TRBD1,TRBV6-1,-,TRBJ2-3,TGTGCCAGCAAACCGGGACAGCCGCTAGATACGCAGTATTTT,CASKPGQPLDTQYF
15,-,TRBV9,-,TRBJ2-2,TGTGCCAGCAGCGTAAGGTCCGGGAACACCGGGGAGCTGTTTTTT,CASSVRSGNTGELFF
14,-,TRBV5-1,once,TRBJ1-6,TGCGCCAGCAGCTTCGACAGTAGGAATTCACCCCTCCACTTT,CASSFDSRNSPLHF
18,-,TRBV5-6,-,TRBJ2-6,TGTGCCAGCACCGTAATTAATTCTTTCGCCGCTGGGGCCAACGTCCTGACTTTC,CASTVINSFAAGANVLTF
14,TRBD1,TRBV7-6,-,TRBJ2-7,TGTGCCAGCAGCCGACAGGGGGGAAGCTACGAGCAGTACTTC,CASSRQGGSYEQYF
13,TRBD1,TRBV27,-,TRBJ1-2,TGTGCCAGCAGTCCAGACAGGGTGTCAGCGTGTACCTTC,CASSPDRVSACTF
12,-,TRBV5-1,once,TRBJ2-5,TGCGCCAGCAGCTTTCAGGGGGAGACCCAGTACTTC,CASSFQGETQYF
16,TRBD1,TRBV5-4,-,TRBJ2-2,TGTGCCAGCAGCTTCGGACAGGGGGCGCGGACCGGGGAGCTGTTTTTT,CASSFGQGARTGELFF
13,-,TRBV7-9,-,TRBJ1-1,TGTGCCAGCAGCCAACAGGGCGGCACTGAAGCTTTCTTT,CASSQQGGTEAFF
15,-,TRBV5-1,once,TRBJ1-3,TGCGCCAGCAGCTTGGCCTCAGGCGGGGGAAACACCATATATTTT,CASSLASGGGNTIYF
14,TRBD2,TRBV6-6,-,TRBJ2-5,TGTGCCAGCAGTTATGGCGGGGGGGCCGAGACCCAGTACTTC,CASSYGGGAETQYF
15,TRBD2,TRBV6-5,-,TRBJ2-1,TGTGCCAGCAGACTAGCGGGGGGTTTTTACAATGAGCAGTTCTTC,CASRLAGGFYNEQFF
13,-,TRBV9,-,TRBJ1-6,TGTGCCAGCAGCGTAGATTGGGGTTCACCCCTCCACTTT,CASSVDWGSPLHF
13,-,TRBV18,once,TRBJ1-4,TGTGCCAGCCGGTCGGACATGAATGAAAAACTGTTTTTT,CASRSDMNEKLFF
11,-,TRBV2,-,TRBJ2-2,TGTGCCAGCAGTGGGTCCGGGGAGCTGTTTTTT,CASSGSGELFF
15,-,TRBV5-4,-,TRBJ2-5,TGTGCCAGCAGTTTAAAGGGGGGGGGCGGAGAGACCCAGTACTTC,CASSLKGGGGETQYF
17,-,TRBV28,-,TRBJ1-5,TGTGCCAGCAGTTTACCTTCGGGACAAAGTAGCAATCAGCCCCAGCATTTT,CASSLPSGQSSNQPQHF
16,-,TRBV6-6,-,TRBJ1-1,TGTGCCAGCAGTTACTCGATGGGGGCCGGGGACACTGAAGCTTTCTTT,CASSYSMGAGDTEAFF
13,-,TRBV30,-,TRBJ1-3,TGTGCCTGGAGTGTGTCTTTGAGAAACACCATATATTTT,CAWSVSLRNTIYF
9,-,TRBV30,-,TRBJ1-1,TGTGCCTGGTTCCCTGAAGCTTTCTTT,CAWFPEAFF
11,-,TRBV21-1,-,TRBJ1-2,TGTGCCAGCACCCAACAGGGGGCTGACACCTTC,CASTQQGADTF
14,-,TRBV10-1,once,TRBJ2-2,TGCGCCAGCACCCAGGACTCCTTTTCCGGGGAGCTGTTTTTT,CASTQDSFSGELFF
13,-,TRBV19,-,TRBJ2-7,TGTGCCAGTAGTTTCGGCCCCTCCTACGAGCAGTACTTC,CASSFGPSYEQYF
15,TRBD2,TRBV9,few,TRBJ2-5,TGTGCCAGCAGCGTAGGGGTTAGCGGGGGTGAGACCCAGTACTTC,CASSVGVSGGETQYF
14,TRBD1,TRBV6-5,-,TRBJ1-3,TGTGCCAGCAGTTCCGGGACAGGGGGAAACACCATATATTTT,CASSSGTGGNTIYF
14,TRBD1,TRBV18,-,TRBJ1-1,TGTGCCAGCTCCCATGCTGACAGGGTCCCTGAAGCTTTCTTT,CASSHADRVPEAFF
14,-,TRBV19,-,TRBJ1-1,TGTGCCAGTAGTATAGGAACCGGGTCCACTGAAGCTTTCTTT,CASSIGTGSTEAFF
16,TRBD2,TRBV15,-,TRBJ2-3,TGTGCCACCAGCACCCGCTCTAGCGGGGGAACAGATACGCAGTATTTT,CATSTRSSGGTDTQYF
14,TRBD2,TRBV10-1,once,TRBJ2-3,TGCGCCAGCAGTGTGGCGGGAGGCCCAGATACGCAGTATTTT,CASSVAGGPDTQYF
14,TRBD1,TRBV28,-,TRBJ1-3,TGTGCCAGCAGGACAGGGGGCTCTGGAAACACCATATATTTT,CASRTGGSGNTIYF
15,-,TRBV6-1,-,TRBJ2-3,TGTGCCAGCAGTGAAGCTACTAGCCGCCCAGGTACGCAGTATTTT,CASSEATSRPGTQYF
14,-,TRBV19,once,TRBJ1-3,TGTGCCAGTACTCGGGGGTTAGACGGAAACACCATATATTTT,CASTRGLDGNTIYF
16,TRBD1,TRBV11-2,-,TRBJ2-1,TGTGCCAGCAGCGCTAGCAGGACAGGGGGTAGGGATGAGCAGTTCTTC,CASSASRTGGRDEQFF
16,-,TRBV5-1,-,TRBJ2-3,TGCGCCAGCAGCTTGATTGGGGGCGGGGAAACAGATACGCAGTATTTT,CASSLIGGGETDTQYF
14,-,TRBV13,-,TRBJ1-1,TGTGCCAGCAGCTTAGGCCATATGAACACTGAAGCTTTCTTT,CASSLGHMNTEAFF
14,-,TRBV5-1,-,TRBJ2-2,TGCGCCAGCACACTATTCAGGGAAGCCGGGGAGCTGTTTTTT,CASTLFREAGELFF
13,-,TRBV7-9,-,TRBJ1-1,TGTGCCAGCAGCTTAGAGGAGAACACTGAAGCTTTCTTT,CASSLEENTEAFF
14,-,TRBV18,-,TRBJ1-4,TGTGCCAGCTCACGGGAAAGGGGTACTGAAAAACTGTTTTTT,CASSRERGTEKLFF
15,-,TRBV7-9,-,TRBJ1-4,TGTGCCAGCAGCCGGGTACAGGGTCCTAATGAAAAACTGTTTTTT,CASSRVQGPNEKLFF
12,-,TRBV2,once,TRBJ1-1,TGTGCCAGCAGCCGAGTTGGGACTGAAGCTTTCTTT,CASSRVGTEAFF
13,-,TRBV29-1,-,TRBJ1-1,TGCAGCGTTAATAAGGGGTTGAACACTGAAGCTTTCTTT,CSVNKGLNTEAFF
11,-,TRBV30,-,TRBJ2-1,TGTGCCTGGAACACTTTCAATGAGCAGTTCTTC,CAWNTFNEQFF
12,-,TRBV7-2,few,TRBJ1-1,TGTGCCAGCAGCTTAGTTAGGCTTGAAGCTTTCTTT,CASSLVRLEAFF
16,-,TRBV11-2,-,TRBJ2-7,TGTGCCAGCAGCTTCGAATTCGGAGGGGGATCCTACGAGCAGTACTTC,CASSFEFGGGSYEQYF
12,-,TRBV10-3,-,TRBJ1-2,TGTGCCATCACCGGGGACAACTATGGCTACACCTTC,CAITGDNYGYTF
17,-,TRBV5-1,-,TRBJ1-3,TGCGCCAGCAGTTGGGGACTGAGACCTTTCTCTGGAAACACCATATATTTT,CASSWGLRPFSGNTIYF
16,TRBD1,TRBV6-1,-,TRBJ1-6,TGTGCCAGCAGTGAGGGACAGGCTGTTGGGAGTTCACCCCTCCACTTT,CASSEGQAVGSSPLHF
13,TRBD1,TRBV14,few,TRBJ1-2,TGTGCCAGCAGCCTAGGACAGGGATGGGGCTACACCTTC,CASSLGQGWGYTF